Here is one T cell receptor (beta chain) with its context. The data belong to a study of blood T cells in healthy people across ages. Unmatched junction bases numbered 5, after V lost 5 bases and J lost 6 bases. The CDR3 has 13 residues. From germline, CDR1 is SGHAT and CDR2 FQNNGV. Donors were systemically healthy Caucasian individuals from Russia aged 6 to 90 years. With a J-beta primer mix and a sample-barcoded 5' primer, a second PCR ran about 7 to 12 cycles. Individual samples furnished no less than 3 million CDR3-containing paired-end reads apiece. MiXCR, run by TCRdb on the 5' RACE reads, gives a single entry per CDR3 protein. The sample has fewer than 1.5 million distinct CDR3 sequences, about 43% seen once.

The TCR originated in a woman younger than 30 in good health. This sequence joins TRBV11-2 and TRBJ2-3; 7 nucleotides agree with TRBD2. The source material was blood. The CDR3 DNA sequence: TGTGCCAGCAGCCCGACTAGCTCGGATACGCAGTATTTT. Encoded protein: CASSPTSSDTQYF.